This TCR beta chain was observed in a study of T cell repertoires in cytomegalovirus infection. Whole-study results and caveats: HLA-C-restricted CMV clonotypes gave the most frequent clonotype in two of eight donors. Summed frequency of shared TCR beta families picked out CMV carriers who also had the relevant HLA.

TCRdb re-derived calls from the reads in MiXCR, one entry per CDR3 protein. The sample lists about 770,000 distinct CDR3 sequences, approximately 32% occurring once. This clonotype came up a few times. The antigen is not known. This CDR3 contains 14 residues. Trimming removed 5 bases from V and 1 base from J, with 11 bases in between. Germline-derived CDR1 and CDR2 are MNHEY and SMNVEV (reference sequence). The chain carries TRBV27 and TRBJ1-1; possibly TRBD1 for D (6 bases). The receptor comes from a human donor in good health (CMV status not recorded). Some clones in this sample may be carry-over from other donors' samples. This specimen was cultured CD8+ T cells from PBMCs, taken from culture after CMV antigen stimulation. CDR3 sequence: CASSVGHTNTEAFF. The CDR3 DNA sequence: TGTGCCAGCAGTGTGGGACACACGAACACTGAAGCTTTCTTT.